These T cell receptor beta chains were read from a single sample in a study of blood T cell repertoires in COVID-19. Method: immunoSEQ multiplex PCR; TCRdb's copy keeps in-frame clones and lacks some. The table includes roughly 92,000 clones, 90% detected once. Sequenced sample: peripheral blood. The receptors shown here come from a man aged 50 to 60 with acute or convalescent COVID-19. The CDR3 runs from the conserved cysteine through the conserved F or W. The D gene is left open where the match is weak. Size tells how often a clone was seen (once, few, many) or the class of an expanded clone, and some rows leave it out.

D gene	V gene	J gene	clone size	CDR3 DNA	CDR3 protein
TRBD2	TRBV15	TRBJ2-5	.	TGTGCCACCAGCCCAACGACTAGCGGGAGGACCCAAGAGACCCAGTACTTC	CATSPTTSGRTQETQYF
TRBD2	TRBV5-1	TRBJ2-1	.	TGCGCCAGCAGCACGGTCCGGGAGGGCCGGTGGGTCAATGAGCAGTTCTTC	CASSTVREGRWVNEQFF
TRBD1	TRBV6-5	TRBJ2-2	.	TGTGCCAGCAGCTACAGGGGTCACACCGGGGAGCTGTTTTTT	CASSYRGHTGELFF
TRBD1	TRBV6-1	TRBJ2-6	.	TGTGCCAGCAGTGTCACAGGGGGCCTTTTCTCTGGGGCCAACGTCCTGACTTTC	CASSVTGGLFSGANVLTF
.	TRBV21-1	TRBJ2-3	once	TGTGCCAGCAGCAAACCGGGACAGCAGGATACGCAGTATTTT	CASSKPGQQDTQYF
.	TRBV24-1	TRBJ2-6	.	TGTGCCACCAGTGGAATAACGGTCTCTGGGGCCAACGTCCTGACTTTC	CATSGITVSGANVLTF
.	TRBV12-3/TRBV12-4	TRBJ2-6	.	TGTGCCAGCAGCCCAGGGGGGACCAACGTCCTGACTTTC	CASSPGGTNVLTF
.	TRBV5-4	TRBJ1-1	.	TGTGCCAGCAGCCCTAACCAGAACACTGAAGCTTTCTTT	CASSPNQNTEAFF
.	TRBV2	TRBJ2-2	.	TGTGCCAGCAGTGTGGGGAACAGGGTAAAGACCGGGGAGCTGTTTTTT	CASSVGNRVKTGELFF
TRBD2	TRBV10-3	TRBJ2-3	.	TGTGCCATCAGCGGACTAGCGGGAGTAGCAGATACGCAGTATTTT	CAISGLAGVADTQYF
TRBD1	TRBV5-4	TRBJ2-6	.	TGTGCCAGCAGAACTGAACAGGGGGCGAGGGGGGCCAACGTCCTGACTTTC	CASRTEQGARGANVLTF
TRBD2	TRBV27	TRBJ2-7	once	TGTGCCAGCAGTCCTATCGGGAGCGGGAGTCTTTACGAGCAGTACTTC	CASSPIGSGSLYEQYF
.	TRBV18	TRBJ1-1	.	TGTGCCAGCTCGGGGGCACGGAACACTGAAGCTTTCTTT	CASSGARNTEAFF
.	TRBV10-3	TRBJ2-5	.	TGTGCCATCAGTGAGTCGGCTCTCCAAGAGACCCAGTACTTC	CAISESALQETQYF
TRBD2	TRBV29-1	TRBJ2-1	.	TGCAGCGGTGGACTAGCGGGAGTCAATGAGCAGTTCTTC	CSGGLAGVNEQFF
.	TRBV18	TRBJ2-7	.	TGTGCCAGCTCACCCCCACAGGCAACCTACGAGCAGTACTTC	CASSPPQATYEQYF
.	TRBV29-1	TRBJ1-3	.	TGCAGCGTTGTAACGGGTGAGGCTGGAAACACCATATATTTT	CSVVTGEAGNTIYF
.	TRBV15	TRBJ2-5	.	TGTGCCACCAGCAGGAGGTACCAAGAGACCCAGTACTTC	CATSRRYQETQYF
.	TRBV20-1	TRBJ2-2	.	TGCAGTGCTAGTTTGGGGGCCACCGGGGAGCTGTTTTTT	CSASLGATGELFF
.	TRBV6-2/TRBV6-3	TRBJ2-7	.	TGTGCCAGCAGCTCCACGGGACTTCCCACCCGCGAGCAGTACTTC	CASSSTGLPTREQYF
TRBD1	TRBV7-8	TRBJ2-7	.	TGTGCCAGCAGCCCCACAGGACAGGGCCGCGAGCAGTACTTC	CASSPTGQGREQYF
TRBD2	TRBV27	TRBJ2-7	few	TGTGCCAGCAGTTCTACCGGGACTAGCGGGAGGGGGTACTCCTACGAGCAGTACTTC	CASSSTGTSGRGYSYEQYF
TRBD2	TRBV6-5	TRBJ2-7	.	TGTGCCAGCAGTATCTCCGGGACTACCGAGCAGTACTTC	CASSISGTTEQYF
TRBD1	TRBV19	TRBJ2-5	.	TGTGCCAGTAATGGACAGGGGGCGAGAGAGACCCAGTACTTC	CASNGQGARETQYF
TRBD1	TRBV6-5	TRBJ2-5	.	TGTGCCAGCAGTAGACAGGGTGCGGAAGAGACCCAGTACTTC	CASSRQGAEETQYF
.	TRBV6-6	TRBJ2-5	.	TGTGCCAGCAGTCCAAAAGAGACCCAGTACTTC	CASSPKETQYF
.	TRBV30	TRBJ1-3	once	TGTGCCTGGAGTGTACGGGACACACTTAACCCCTCTTCTGGAAACACCATATATTTT	CAWSVRDTLNPSSGNTIYF
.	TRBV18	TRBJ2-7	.	TGTGCCAGCTCACGTACTAGGAGCTACGAGCAGTACTTC	CASSRTRSYEQYF
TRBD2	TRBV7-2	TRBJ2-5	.	TGTGCCAGCAGCCAATGGACTAGCGGACGCGAAGAGACCCAGTACTTC	CASSQWTSGREETQYF
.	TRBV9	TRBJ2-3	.	TGTGCCAGCAGCGTAGCTTGGGGGGGCGGAGATACGCAGTATTTT	CASSVAWGGGDTQYF
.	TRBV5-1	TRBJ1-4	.	TGCGCCAGCAGCTTGCAACAGTTTAATGAAAAACTGTTTTTT	CASSLQQFNEKLFF
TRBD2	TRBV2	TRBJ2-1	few	TGTGCCAGCATGGGGACTAGCGGTACAATCTACAATGAGCAGTTCTTC	CASMGTSGTIYNEQFF
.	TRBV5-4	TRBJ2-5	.	TGTGCCAGCAGCAAAACAGCACAAGAGACCCAGTACTTC	CASSKTAQETQYF
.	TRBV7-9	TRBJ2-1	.	TGTGCCAGCAGCTCGGCGGGACTCCTAACTCTCAATGAGCAGTTCTTC	CASSSAGLLTLNEQFF
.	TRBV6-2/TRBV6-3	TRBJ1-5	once	TGTGCCAGCAGTCATTGGGCGGGGTTCAATCAGCCCCAGCATTTT	CASSHWAGFNQPQHF
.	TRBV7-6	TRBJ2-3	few	TGTGCCAGCAGCTTATTCTCCACAACACCAGATACGCAGTATTTT	CASSLFSTTPDTQYF
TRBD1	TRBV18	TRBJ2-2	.	TGTGCCAGCTCACCAGGACAGGTCCCTAACACCGGGGAGCTGTTTTTT	CASSPGQVPNTGELFF
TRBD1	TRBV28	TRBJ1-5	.	TGTGCCAGCAGTTTGGCCGGGACAGGGGGCAGGGATCAGCCCCAGCATTTT	CASSLAGTGGRDQPQHF
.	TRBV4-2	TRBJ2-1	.	TGTGCCAGCAGCCTTCTAACTAGTGATGAGCAGTTCTTC	CASSLLTSDEQFF
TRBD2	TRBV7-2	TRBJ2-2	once	TGTGCCAGCAGTTCTCTAGCGGGAGGTAACGGGGAGCTGTTTTTT	CASSSLAGGNGELFF
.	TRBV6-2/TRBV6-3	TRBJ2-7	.	TGTGCCAGCAGTTATCGAGAAACCTACGAGCAGTACTTC	CASSYRETYEQYF
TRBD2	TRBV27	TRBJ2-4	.	TGTGCCAGCAGGACACCCGGGGGGGGAGCCAAAAACATTCAGTACTTC	CASRTPGGGAKNIQYF
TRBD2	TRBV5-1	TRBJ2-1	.	TGCGCCAGCAGCGGACCGGGACAGGGTGTCACTAGCGGGAGCTATGAGCAGTTCTTC	CASSGPGQGVTSGSYEQFF
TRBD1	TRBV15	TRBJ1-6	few	TGTGCCACCAGCAGAGGACAGGGAGGTTCACCCCTCCACTTT	CATSRGQGGSPLHF
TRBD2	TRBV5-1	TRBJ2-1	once	TGCGCCAGCAGCATACGGACTAGTAAGGGGTTGGCTGAGCAGTTCTTC	CASSIRTSKGLAEQFF
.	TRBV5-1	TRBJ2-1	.	TGCGCCAGCAGCTTGTCGGCAGGGTCCTACAATGAGCAGTTCTTC	CASSLSAGSYNEQFF
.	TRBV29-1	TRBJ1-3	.	TGCAGCGTCGGAGGCACCTCTGGAAACACCATATATTTT	CSVGGTSGNTIYF
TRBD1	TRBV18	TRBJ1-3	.	TGTGCCAGCTCTCCGACAGGGGGCACCGGAAACACCATATATTTT	CASSPTGGTGNTIYF
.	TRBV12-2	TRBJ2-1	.	TGTGCAAGTCGCTTAGTCGGGCCTACACTGGGGGGCTCCTACAATGAGCAGTTCTTC	CASRLVGPTLGGSYNEQFF
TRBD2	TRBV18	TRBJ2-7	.	TGTGCCAGCTCACCAATCGGGGGTAGCGGGAGTTCCGAGCAGTACTTC	CASSPIGGSGSSEQYF
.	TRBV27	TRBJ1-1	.	TGTGCCAGCAGTTTGGGCACCCTCACTGAAGCTTTCTTT	CASSLGTLTEAFF
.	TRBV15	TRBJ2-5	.	TGTGCCACCAGCAGAGGAGGTTGGGAGACCCAGTACTTC	CATSRGGWETQYF